This T cell receptor beta chain was recorded in a study of shared clonotypes between healthy human individuals. The protocol was immunoSEQ multiplex PCR, while the TCRdb copy is restricted to in-frame clones and leaves out a portion. The sample lists approximately 2,000,000 clones; less than 95% were seen once. The CDR3 runs 15 residues. The ends were cut back, 5 bases at V and 8 bases at J, with 20 bases in the middle. Germline V gene sequence: CDR1 SGHTA, CDR2 FQGNSA. Sequenced sample: naive CD4+ T cells from PBMCs. Subset noted: CD45RA+ positively selected. The clonotype was recovered from a man aged 18 to 30 in good health. Some clones in this sample may be carry-over from other donors' samples. The J gene is TRBJ2-3, the V gene TRBV7-2; D gene unclear. CDR3 sequence: CASSTLPSGYGTQYF. DNA for the CDR3: TGTGCCAGCAGCACCCTCCCGTCCGGGTACGGTACGCAGTATTTT.